Below are 30 T cell receptor beta chains sequenced from a single sample in a study of blood T cell repertoires in COVID-19. Method: immunoSEQ multiplex PCR; TCRdb's copy keeps in-frame clones and lacks some. This sample carries tens of thousands of clones, approximately 86% of them seen once, and the ten largest clones take around 14%. Sequenced: peripheral blood. These receptors came from a male donor with acute or convalescent COVID-19.

The chain combines TRBV18 with TRBJ1-1; 10 bases agree with TRBD1. In germline, CDR1 is KGHSH, CDR2 LQKENI. V was pared by 6 bases and J by 4 bases, with 8 bases of the junction left unmatched. The CDR3 extends over 15 amino acids. In DNA form, the CDR3 reads TGTGCCAGCTCCTCCGGGACAGGGGTCGGCACTGAAGCTTTCTTT. Amino acids: CASSSGTGVGTEAFF.

The rearrangement joins TRBV5-1 to TRBJ2-5; no clear D. Germline V gene data show CDR1 as SGHRS and CDR2 as YFSETQ. The CDR3 totals 13 residues. The V and J ends lost 4 bases and 5 bases respectively, with 12 bases between them. The CDR3 DNA reads as TGCGCCAGCAGCCCGCTACTGAGTGAGACCCAGTACTTC. Translation gives CASSPLLSETQYF.

The CDR3 DNA is TGTGCCAGCAGCTTGGGTGGCTCCACAGATACGCAGTATTTT. Amino acids: CASSLGGSTDTQYF. The chain combines TRBV5-4 with TRBJ2-3; no clear D gene. V dropped 0 bases and J dropped 2 bases, with 7 bases sitting between them. The CDR3 is 14 amino acids. The germline V gene encodes CDR1 SGHNT and CDR2 YYREEE (reference sequence). The complete variable domain, with remaining parts taken from reference TRBV5-4 and TRBJ2-3, reads ETGVTQSPTHLIKTRGQQVTLRCSSQSGHNTVSWYQQALGQGPQFIFQYYREEENGRGNFPPRFSGLQFPNYSSELNVNALELDDSALYLCASSLGGSTDTQYFGPGTRLTVL.

The V and J genes are TRBV9 and TRBJ1-5; a possible D gene is TRBD1 (6 bases). CDR1 is SGDLS, CDR2 YYNGEE, per germline. V was pared by 3 bases and J by 3 bases, with 13 bases between. The CDR3 has 15 amino acids. CDR3 nucleotides: TGTGCCAGCAGCGCCGGAAGACAGGACAATCAGCCCCAGCATTTT. It translates to CASSAGRQDNQPQHF.

The V call is TRBV21-1, the J call TRBJ1-5; the table names TRBD1, a call not compared with the DNA. TRBV21-1 is annotated as a pseudogene. The CDR3 has 17 amino acids. This CDR3 reads CASSINLAGGKNQPQHF. CDR3 bases: TGTGCCAGCAGCATTAACCTAGCAGGGGGAAAGAATCAGCCCCAGCATTTT.

The chain uses TRBV6-6 and TRBJ2-7; 9 bases agree with TRBD1. The CDR3 runs 12 residues. The germline V gene has CDR1 MNHNY and CDR2 SVGAGI (reference sequence). Unmatched junction bases numbered 6, after V lost 6 bases and J lost 9 bases. As DNA, the CDR3 is TGTGCCAGCAGCCGGGACAGGGAGGCGCAGTACTTC. Its translation is CASSRDREAQYF.

The chain is built from TRBV3-1 (or the pseudogene TRBV3-2) and TRBJ1-1; D gene ambiguous. The V end lost 2 bases, the J end lost 4 bases, and 8 bases lay between the germline ends. The CDR3 has 13 residues. Germline CDR1 and CDR2: LGHDT and YNNKEL (reference sequence). The CDR3 region has the DNA TGTGCCAGCAGCCAATTAGGGAGCACTGAAGCTTTCTTT. It encodes CASSQLGSTEAFF.

This clone came up once. This sequence joins TRBV10-3 and TRBJ1-4; 7 nucleotides match TRBD1. CDR1 and CDR2 (germline): ENHRY, SYGVKD. V was clipped by 2 bases and J by 4 bases; unmatched bases: 4. The CDR3 has 15 residues. CDR3 DNA: TGTGCCATCAGTGAGACAGGGGTGGGTAATGAAAAACTGTTTTTT. This sequence encodes CAISETGVGNEKLFF.

V and J are TRBV9 and TRBJ2-7, with a weak D call TRBD1 (6 bases). Germline-derived CDR1 and CDR2 are SGDLS and YYNGEE. V was shortened by 0 bases and J by 5 bases, with 15 bases between the two germline ends. The length of the CDR3 is 15 residues. CDR3 DNA sequence: TGTGCCAGCAGCGTAGTTGGGACACTCTTGGACGAGCAGTACTTC. Translated, it gives CASSVVGTLLDEQYF.

The chain links TRBV6-1 to TRBJ1-5; D possibly corresponds to TRBD1 (5 bases). CDR3 length: 13 amino acids. CDR1 and CDR2 from the germline V gene are MNHNS and SASEGT. With 3 bases removed from V and 3 bases from J, the gap between germline ends came to 6 bases. The CDR3 DNA follows: TGTGCCAGCAGTGAGGGGCTCAATCAGCCCCAGCATTTT. It yields the protein CASSEGLNQPQHF.

The genes are TRBV5-1 and TRBJ2-7; TRBD2 is a possible D gene (7 bases). This CDR3 spans 15 amino acids. The germline V gene has CDR1 SGHRS and CDR2 YFSETQ. The V and J ends lost 0 bases and 6 bases respectively, with 16 bases between them. DNA of the CDR3: TGCGCCAGCAGCTTGGACGGCGGGGGCCCGGGCGAGCAGTACTTC. Translation: CASSLDGGGPGEQYF.

This clone was seen a single time. The chain couples TRBV27 to TRBJ1-2; D might be TRBD1 (5 bases). Germline V lookup: CDR1 MNHEY, CDR2 SMNVEV (reference sequence). Trimming cost V 4 bases and J 7 bases, with 10 bases left between them. This CDR3 is 12 amino acids long. The CDR3 sequence is CASSSPGGGYTF. The DNA for the CDR3 is TGTGCCAGCAGTTCACCCGGGGGTGGCTACACCTTC.

The chain employs TRBV15 and TRBJ2-7, with a possible D match to TRBD1 (6 bases). Germline V gene lookup returns CDR1 LNHNV and CDR2 YYDKDF (reference sequence). The germline V and J ends were trimmed by 3 bases and 3 bases, with 12 bases remaining between them. This CDR3 spans 14 amino acids. As DNA, the CDR3 is TGTGCCACCAGCAGTCCTAAAGGGGGCTACGAGCAGTACTTC. It yields the protein CATSSPKGGYEQYF.

The rearrangement joins TRBV4-1 to TRBJ2-6; the match to TRBD1 covers 11 bases. The CDR3 is 18 residues long. J gave up 4 bases and V 4 bases, and 9 bases lay outside the gene matches. The germline gives CDR1 MGHRA, CDR2 YSYEKL. The CDR3 DNA sequence: TGCGCCAGCAGCCGTGATGGACAGGGGGCTACGGGGGCCAACGTCCTGACTTTC. Amino acid sequence: CASSRDGQGATGANVLTF.

V and J are TRBV19 and TRBJ1-5, with TRBD1 identical over 8 bases. CDR3 length equals 15 residues. Germline V CDR1 and CDR2: LNHDA, SQIVND (reference sequence). V shed 4 bases, J shed 6 bases, and the junction held 8 bases outside the gene matches. The CDR3 bases are TGTGCCAGTAGTACAGGGGGCGCGGGTATTCAGCCCCAGCATTTT. As protein: CASSTGGAGIQPQHF.

V and J are TRBV29-1 and TRBJ1-1; perhaps TRBD1 as D (5 bases). Per the germline V gene, CDR1 is SQVTM and CDR2 is ANQGSEA. Trimming removed 2 bases from V and 1 base from J, with 11 bases in between. The CDR3 sequence is 14 residues long. CDR3 DNA: TGCAGCGTTGAAACACAGGTGCCGAACACTGAAGCTTTCTTT. Translated, it gives CSVETQVPNTEAFF.

The CDR3 spells CASSQTSGYTDTQYF. CDR3 sequence (DNA): TGTGCCAGCAGCCAAACTAGCGGATACACAGATACGCAGTATTTT. This rearrangement joins TRBV7-3 to TRBJ2-3, with 8 bases matching TRBD2. The V gene end was trimmed by 5 bases and the J gene end by 2 bases; junction bases not matched to a gene: 6. Germline V lookup: CDR1 SGHTA, CDR2 FQGTGA. This CDR3 has 15 amino acids.

The J gene is TRBJ2-7, the V gene TRBV7-8, with 10 bases that match TRBD1. The CDR3 consists of 16 residues. Looked up from germline, CDR1 is SGHVS and CDR2 is FQNEAQ. V lost 0 bases to trimming and J lost 3 bases; unmatched junction nucleotides: 5. CDR3 sequence (DNA): TGTGCCAGCAGCTTAGCACCGGGACAGGGGAGCTACGAGCAGTACTTC. It encodes CASSLAPGQGSYEQYF.

This clone was observed once. The rearrangement joins TRBV6-1 to TRBJ1-6; D is uncertain. The CDR3 extends over 16 amino acids. CDR1 and CDR2 (germline): MNHNS, SASEGT. V was trimmed by 4 bases and J by 0 bases, leaving 10 bases between them. The CDR3 here is CASSVSSSSYNSPLHF. The CDR3 DNA sequence: TGTGCCAGCAGTGTCTCGTCGAGCTCCTATAATTCACCCCTCCACTTT.

This clone appeared a few times. This sequence joins TRBV5-1 and TRBJ1-6; 8 bases line up with TRBD1. The CDR3 sequence is 14 residues long. J lost 8 bases, V lost 4 bases, and 5 bases had no gene match. Germline V gene sequence: CDR1 SGHRS, CDR2 YFSETQ. CDR3 DNA sequence: TGCGCCAGCAGCCGAGGACAGGGTGATTCACCCCTCCACTTT. This gives the protein CASSRGQGDSPLHF.

The chain is built from TRBV4-1 and TRBJ2-7; maybe TRBD1 (6 bases). Deletions cut 3 bases from V and 2 bases from J, with 14 bases between. This CDR3 is built from 15 residues. Germline lookup yields CDR1 MGHRA and CDR2 YSYEKL. This chain's CDR3 is CASSQSDSLTYEQYF. The CDR3 DNA sequence: TGCGCCAGCAGCCAGTCGGACAGCCTGACCTACGAGCAGTACTTC.

This chain joins TRBV23-1 and TRBJ1-2; TRBD1 aligns across 9 bases. TRBV23-1 is designated an ORF whose function remains uncertain. The junction had 13 bases not matched to a gene; V was cut back by 4 bases and J by 4 bases. The CDR3 runs to 17 residues. The CDR3 loop reads CASSLTLKQGASYGYTF. CDR3 in DNA: TGCGCCAGCAGTCTCACCCTTAAACAGGGGGCGAGCTATGGCTACACCTTC.

The chain carries TRBV14 and TRBJ2-7; TRBD2 aligns across 13 bases. CDR1 and CDR2 (germline): SGHDN, FVKESK. With V trimmed by 5 bases and J by 4 bases, 2 bases remained unmatched. CDR3 length: 14 residues. The CDR3 DNA is TGTGCCAGCAGCGCACTAGCGGGGGGGTACGAGCAGTACTTC. This sequence encodes CASSALAGGYEQYF.

In DNA form, the CDR3 reads TGTGCCAGCAGCGTAGAGGGAGGAGGTAACTATGGCTACACCTTC. It encodes CASSVEGGGNYGYTF. This sequence joins TRBV9 and TRBJ1-2; D unclear. The CDR3 has 15 residues. V lost 0 bases and J lost 1, with 10 bases in between. Per the germline V gene, CDR1 is SGDLS and CDR2 is YYNGEE.

This chain joins TRBV9 and TRBJ1-3; TRBD1 matches 7 bases. Germline CDR1 SGDLS, CDR2 YYNGEE. The junction had 14 bases not matched to a gene; V was cut back by 7 bases and J by 4 bases. CDR3 length: 16 amino acids. CDR3 sequence: CASGPPGTEQGNTIYF. The DNA of the CDR3 is TGTGCCAGCGGCCCGCCCGGGACAGAACAAGGAAACACCATATATTTT.

The chain uses TRBV9 and TRBJ1-1; D is ambiguous. The germline V gene has CDR1 SGDLS and CDR2 YYNGEE. The CDR3 totals 15 residues. V was clipped by 0 bases and J by 1 base, with 10 bases between them. CDR3 DNA: TGTGCCAGCAGCGTAGTCAGGTCAGGGAACACTGAAGCTTTCTTT. Its translation: CASSVVRSGNTEAFF.

The chain recombines TRBV19 with TRBJ1-6; 8 bases are shared with TRBD1. The ends lost 5 bases at V and 7 bases at J; junction bases unmatched: 4. CDR1 is LNHDA and CDR2 is SQIVND in the germline V gene (reference sequence). The CDR3 contains 14 residues. CDR3 sequence: CASSLQGGNSPLHF. CDR3 DNA: TGTGCCAGTAGTTTACAGGGGGGGAATTCACCCCTCCACTTT.

V gene TRBV7-3 combines with J gene TRBJ2-2; D gene unclear. V lost 1 base and J 0 bases, leaving 9 bases between the germline ends. The CDR3 contains 16 residues. Germline V gives CDR1 SGHTA, CDR2 FQGTGA. The DNA for the CDR3 is TGTGCCAGCAGCTTAAACCCAGGTCCGAACACCGGGGAGCTGTTTTTT. This encodes CASSLNPGPNTGELFF.

The chain couples TRBV2 to TRBJ2-4; 7 bases match TRBD2. CDR1 is SNHLY, CDR2 FYNNEI, per germline. The V and J ends lost 3 bases and 0 bases, in that order; junction bases with no gene match: 2. This CDR3 is built from 15 residues. CDR3 protein: CASSERGLAKNIQYF. In DNA, the CDR3 is TGTGCCAGCAGTGAGCGGGGGTTAGCCAAAAACATTCAGTACTTC.

This chain uses TRBV3-1 (or the pseudogene TRBV3-2) with TRBJ2-1; TRBD2 agrees at 9 bases. J was trimmed by 4 bases and V by 4 bases; bases with no gene match: 5. The CDR3 length is 15 residues. Germline V gene sequence: CDR1 LGHDT, CDR2 YNNKEL (reference sequence). The DNA for the CDR3 is TGTGCCAGCAGCCTCAGCGGGGGGCCATACAATGAGCAGTTCTTC. It specifies CASSLSGGPYNEQFF.